The 26 T cell receptor beta chains given below trace back to one sample, sequenced in a study of shared clonotypes between healthy human individuals. Profiled with immunoSEQ multiplex PCR; TCRdb holds only in-frame clones, not every one. The sample consists of about 110,000 clones, around 68% of them appearing once. Sequenced: memory CD8+ T cells sorted from blood. The subset: CD45RO+ cells pooled with CCR7-negative TemRA cells. Receptors were obtained from a woman aged 30 to 39 in good health.

This clone appeared once. The genes are TRBV9 and TRBJ2-3, with 10 nucleotides matching TRBD2. The CDR3 runs to 16 residues. Losses at the gene ends were 4 bases for V and 5 bases for J; bases not matched to a gene: 10. Germline-derived CDR1 and CDR2 are SGDLS and YYNGEE. The CDR3 region has the DNA TGTGCCAGCAGCCCCCACCTAGCGGGAGATCTAGATACGCAGTATTTT. Amino acid sequence: CASSPHLAGDLDTQYF.

The chain carries TRBV5-1 and TRBJ2-3, with 8 bases that match TRBD2. This CDR3 has 14 amino acids. The germline V gene has CDR1 SGHRS and CDR2 YFSETQ. The junction had 6 bases not matched to a gene; V was cut back by 3 bases and J by 6 bases. In nucleotides, the CDR3 is TGCGCCAGCAGCTCCCTTGGCGGGAGGGATACGCAGTATTTT. Its translation is CASSSLGGRDTQYF.

The CDR3 DNA reads TGCGCCAGCAGCTTAGGAGGGACTAGCATGGAGACCCAGTACTTC. It translates to CASSLGGTSMETQYF. The chain uses TRBV5-1 and TRBJ2-5; 9 bases fit TRBD2. The CDR3 spans 15 residues. V lost 2 bases to trimming and J lost 5 bases; unmatched junction nucleotides: 7. Germline V gives CDR1 SGHRS, CDR2 YFSETQ.

The J gene is TRBJ1-6, the V gene TRBV28; D is unresolved. This CDR3 has 12 residues. Germline V gene lookup returns CDR1 MDHEN and CDR2 SYDVKM. V lost 7 bases, J lost 8 bases, and 9 bases lay in between. CDR3 nucleotide sequence: TGTGCCAGCACCGTAGATCATTCACCCCTCCACTTT. It encodes CASTVDHSPLHF. The complete variable domain, with remaining parts taken from reference TRBV28 and TRBJ1-6, reads DVKVTQSSRYLVKRTGEKVFLECVQDMDHENMFWYRQDPGLGLRLIYFSYDVKMKEKGDIPEGYSVSREKKERFSLILESASTNQTSMYLCASTVDHSPLHFGNGTRLTVT.

The V call is TRBV7-9, the J call TRBJ1-2; no firm D call. CDR3 size: 15 residues. Germline assignment: CDR1 SEHNR and CDR2 FQNEAQ (reference sequence). Between the trimmed V and J ends, which lost 1 base and 7 bases, there was a span of 16 bases. CDR3: CASSLGGRAMAGYTF. The CDR3 region has the DNA TGTGCCAGCAGCTTAGGGGGAAGAGCTATGGCTGGCTACACCTTC.

The rearrangement links TRBV5-1 to TRBJ1-2; D call uncertain. From germline, CDR1 is SGHRS and CDR2 YFSETQ. V shed 0 bases and J shed 6 bases, with 9 bases lying between them. The CDR3 is made up of 13 amino acids. The CDR3 nucleotides are TGCGCCAGCAGCTTGGTGCAGCCCGATGGCTACACCTTC. Its protein is CASSLVQPDGYTF.

This clone was detected many times. V gene TRBV5-4 combines with J gene TRBJ2-1; TRBD1 or TRBD2 may be the D gene (6 bases each). V gave up 4 bases and J gave up 8 bases, with 22 bases separating them. The CDR3 runs to 16 residues. Germline-derived CDR1 and CDR2 are SGHNT and YYREEE (reference sequence). In DNA form, the CDR3 reads TGTGCCAGCAGCCCCCCCCGGGGGCCCAGCCCCCATGAGCAGTTCTTC. Residues: CASSPPRGPSPHEQFF.

The rearrangement uses TRBV29-1 and TRBJ2-1; 7 bases fit TRBD2. CDR3 length: 16 residues. Germline CDR1 SQVTM, CDR2 ANQGSEA. With 4 bases clipped from V and 0 bases from J, the junction kept 9 bases outside the gene matches. In DNA form, the CDR3 reads TGCAGCGTTGTAGGGCTAGCGGCCCTCTCCTACAATGAGCAGTTCTTC. Translation: CSVVGLAALSYNEQFF.

This clone was picked up a small number of times. The DNA of the CDR3 is TGTGCCGCCTCTTCGGATAGCAATCAGCCCCAGCATTTT. Translation gives CAASSDSNQPQHF. The chain carries TRBV27 and TRBJ1-5; D call uncertain. Trimming pared 11 bases from V and 0 bases from J, leaving 11 bases between. Germline-derived CDR1 and CDR2 are MNHEY and SMNVEV (reference sequence). The CDR3 sequence is 13 residues long.

V gene TRBV6-4 combines with J gene TRBJ2-7, with D possibly called TRBD1 or TRBD2 (5 bases each). Trimming shortened V by 2 bases and J by 0 bases, and 11 bases separated the two germline ends. This CDR3 comprises 15 residues. Germline V CDR1 and CDR2: MRHNA, SNTAGT. CDR3 in DNA: TGTGCCAGCAGTGACCGGGACGACCCCTCCTACGAGCAGTACTTC. Its protein product is CASSDRDDPSYEQYF.

This rearrangement joins TRBV11-2 to TRBJ2-7; 8 nucleotides agree with TRBD2. V was clipped by 5 bases and J by 3 bases; unmatched bases: 12. Germline values: CDR1 SGHAT, CDR2 FQNNGV. The CDR3 extends over 16 amino acids. The CDR3 bases are TGTGCCAGCAGCCAGCTAGCGGGCAGACGACTCTACGAGCAGTACTTC. This gives the protein CASSQLAGRRLYEQYF.

Details on this clone: One end of the junction is discordant with germline, which a read error may explain. CDR3 sequence reads: CASSLEGAGAANSYEQYF. Here the CDR3 DNA reads TGTGCCAGTAGTCTAGAAGGGGCAGGGGCGGCGAATTCCTACGAGCAGTACTTC. The chain recombines TRBV19 with TRBJ2-7; possibly TRBD1 for D (6 bases). Germline V gives CDR1 LNHDA, CDR2 SQIVND (reference sequence). This CDR3 has 18 residues.

The V call is TRBV4-1, the J call TRBJ2-7, with 9 bases aligning to TRBD2. Germline lookup yields CDR1 MGHRA and CDR2 YSYEKL. CDR3 length equals 15 residues. Trimming took 0 bases from V and 5 from J; bases not matched to a gene: 5. The CDR3 region is CASSQEGLAGNEQYF. CDR3 in DNA: TGCGCCAGCAGCCAAGAGGGGCTAGCGGGAAACGAGCAGTACTTC.

This rearrangement joins TRBV7-9 to TRBJ1-2, with D possibly TRBD1 on 5 matching bases. CDR1 is SEHNR, CDR2 FQNEAQ, per germline (reference sequence). CDR3 length: 14 amino acids. V was clipped by 5 bases and J by 6 bases, with 16 bases between them. The CDR3: CASSPGPGPHGYTF. The DNA of the CDR3 is TGTGCCAGCAGCCCCGGTCCAGGGCCCCATGGCTACACCTTC.

The genes are TRBV7-6 and TRBJ2-7; TRBD2 aligns across 14 bases. Germline CDR1 is SGHVS and CDR2 is FNYEAQ. With V trimmed by 3 bases and J by 2 bases, 6 bases remained unmatched. The CDR3 sequence is 17 residues long. The CDR3 loop reads CASSLGGTSGGTYEQYF. The CDR3 DNA reads as TGTGCCAGCAGCTTGGGTGGGACTAGCGGGGGAACCTACGAGCAGTACTTC. The full variable domain, in which reference TRBV7-6 and TRBJ2-7 provide the parts outside the CDR3, is GAGVSQSPRYKVTKRGQDVALRCDPISGHVSLYWYRQALGQGPEFLTYFNYEAQQDKSGLPNDRFSAERPEGSISTLTIQRTEQRDSAMYRCASSLGGTSGGTYEQYFGPGTRLTVT.

A remark on this clone: The same CDR3 can be traced to other DNA sequences in this sample. This chain joins TRBV7-8 and TRBJ2-7; D uncertain. CDR3 length: 13 residues. Germline V gene data show CDR1 as SGHVS and CDR2 as FQNEAQ. The V gene lost 3 bases and the J gene lost 2 bases, with 8 bases spanning the gap. The CDR3 DNA sequence: TGTGCCAGCAGCTTGGGTAGAACCTACGAGCAGTACTTC. This gives the protein CASSLGRTYEQYF.

This clone has a handful of counts. The CDR3 DNA reads as TGTGCCAGCAGCGGGACAGGGGTCTACAATGAGCAGTTCTTC. Its protein is CASSGTGVYNEQFF. This chain uses TRBV27 with TRBJ2-1; 10 bases match TRBD1. The CDR3 runs 14 residues. From germline, CDR1 is MNHEY and CDR2 SMNVEV (reference sequence). V lost 6 bases to trimming and J lost 3 bases; unmatched junction nucleotides: 2.

For the CDR3, the DNA is TGTGCCAGTAGTACGCCGGGACAGGTCACAGATACGCAGTATTTT. Its translation: CASSTPGQVTDTQYF. The V call is TRBV19, the J call TRBJ2-3; TRBD1 matches 8 bases. CDR3 length: 15 residues. After removal of 4 bases from V and 2 bases from J, the junction contained 5 bases not matched to a gene. The germline gives CDR1 LNHDA, CDR2 SQIVND (reference sequence).

The chain carries TRBV6-6 and TRBJ2-7; D possibly corresponds to TRBD2 (6 bases). Germline V gives CDR1 MNHNY, CDR2 SVGAGI (reference sequence). This CDR3 has 15 amino acids. V lost 5 bases and J 0 bases, leaving 14 bases between the germline ends. The CDR3 DNA is TGTGCCAGCAGTGAGTTAGGCGGGGACTCCTACGAGCAGTACTTC. Amino acid sequence: CASSELGGDSYEQYF.

This clone has a handful of counts. The V and J genes are TRBV28 and TRBJ1-4; D is unclear. The ends were cut back, 6 bases at V and 5 bases at J, with 4 bases in the middle. Germline V gives CDR1 MDHEN, CDR2 SYDVKM. The CDR3 is 11 residues long. CDR3 region: CASRTNEKLFF. The CDR3 coding sequence is TGTGCCAGCAGGACAAATGAAAAACTGTTTTTT.

The chain employs TRBV18 and TRBJ2-7; 9 bases line up with TRBD1. Germline V gene sequence: CDR1 KGHSH, CDR2 LQKENI. V lost 1 base, J lost 4 bases, and 2 bases stayed unmatched. The CDR3 spans 14 residues. The CDR3 sequence is CASSPRTGEYEQYF. The DNA of the CDR3 is TGTGCCAGCTCACCACGGACAGGGGAGTACGAGCAGTACTTC.

In its sample, this clone was seen a few times. V is TRBV19 and J is TRBJ2-7; D is possibly TRBD2 (5 bases). Germline assignment: CDR1 LNHDA and CDR2 SQIVND (reference sequence). This CDR3 is 14 amino acids long. Deletions cut 2 bases from V and 4 bases from J, with 12 bases between. The CDR3 DNA reads TGTGCCAGTAGTATATCGGGGTTTGTTTACGAGCAGTACTTC. Its translation is CASSISGFVYEQYF.

The V and J genes are TRBV25-1 and TRBJ2-1, with D unclear. V was trimmed by 5 bases and J by 9 bases, leaving 8 bases between them. Germline V gene data show CDR1 as MGHDK and CDR2 as SYGVNS. The CDR3 covers 11 residues. CDR3 sequence reads: CASSRSFEQFF. The CDR3 coding sequence is TGTGCCAGCAGTAGGAGTTTTGAGCAGTTCTTC.

V gene TRBV10-3 combines with J gene TRBJ2-7; D remains unclear. Trimming cost V 4 bases and J 3 bases, with 10 bases left between them. The CDR3 has 13 residues. The V gene's germline CDR1 is ENHRY and CDR2 SYGVKD. The CDR3 protein is CAISVAADYEQYF. In nucleotides, the CDR3 is TGTGCCATCAGTGTGGCTGCAGACTACGAGCAGTACTTC.

The V gene is TRBV25-1, the J gene TRBJ2-7, with unresolved D. This CDR3 contains 12 residues. Per germline, CDR1 MGHDK and CDR2 SYGVNS. Trimming pared 8 bases from V and 0 bases from J, leaving 8 bases between. CDR3 sequence (DNA): TGTGCCAGCCTGACAAGCTCCTACGAGCAGTACTTC. Protein sequence: CASLTSSYEQYF.

The V and J genes are TRBV6-5 and TRBJ2-5; no clear D. The V gene's germline CDR1 is MNHEY and CDR2 SVGAGI. This CDR3 contains 14 residues. Between the trimmed V and J ends, which lost 5 bases and 4 bases, there was a span of 14 bases. Here the CDR3 reads CASSPRPESETQYF. CDR3 in DNA: TGTGCCAGCAGTCCTCGTCCGGAGTCAGAGACCCAGTACTTC.